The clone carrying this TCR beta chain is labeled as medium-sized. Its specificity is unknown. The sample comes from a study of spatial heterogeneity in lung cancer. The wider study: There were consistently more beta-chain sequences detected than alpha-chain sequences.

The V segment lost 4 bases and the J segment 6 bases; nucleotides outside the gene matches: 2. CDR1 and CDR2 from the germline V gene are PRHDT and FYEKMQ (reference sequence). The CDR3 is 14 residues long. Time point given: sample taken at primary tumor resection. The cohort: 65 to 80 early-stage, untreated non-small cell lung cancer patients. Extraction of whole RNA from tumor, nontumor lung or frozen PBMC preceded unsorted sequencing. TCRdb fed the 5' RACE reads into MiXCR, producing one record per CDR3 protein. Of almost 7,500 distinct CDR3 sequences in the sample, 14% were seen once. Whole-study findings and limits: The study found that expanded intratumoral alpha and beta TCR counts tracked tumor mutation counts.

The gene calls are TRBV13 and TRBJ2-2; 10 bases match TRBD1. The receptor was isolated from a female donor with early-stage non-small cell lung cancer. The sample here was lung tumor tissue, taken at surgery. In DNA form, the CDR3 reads TGTGCCAGCAGCTACGGGACAGGGGCCGGGGAGCTGTTTTTT. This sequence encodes CASSYGTGAGELFF. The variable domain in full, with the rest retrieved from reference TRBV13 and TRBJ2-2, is AAGVIQSPRHLIKEKRETATLKCYPIPRHDTVYWYQQGPGQDPQFLISFYEKMQSDKGSIPDRFSAQQFSDYHSELNMSSLELGDSALYFCASSYGTGAGELFFGEGSRLTVL.